This T cell receptor (beta chain) was documented in a study of OX40 agonist ivuxolimab in advanced cancers. Overall study: Ivuxolimab doses were 0.01, 0.1, 0.3, 1.5, 3 or 10 mg/kg every 2 weeks. Eligibility rules accepted prior anti-PD-1, anti-PD-L1 or anti-CTLA-4 therapy, and under 45% had some.

The CDR3 length is 14 residues. The germline gives CDR1 SQVTM, CDR2 ANQGSEA. Trimming took off 4 bases at V and 0 bases at J, with 12 bases between the two ends. Turning to this clone: As yet, its antigen is unknown.

Only in-frame clones appear in the TCRdb table, and some are missing; sequencing was by immunoSEQ multiplex PCR. The table has tens of thousands of clones, roughly 90% seen once; the top ten hold about 5%. Notes on the study in general: Patients with a partial response at 0.1-3.0 mg/kg had among the lowest clonal expansion.

The sample was CD4+ or CD8+ T cells sorted from blood, taken in a trial of the OX40 agonist ivuxolimab. The chain has TRBV29-1 and TRBJ1-2; D not resolved. This receptor was taken from an adult with an advanced solid tumor such as melanoma, head and neck, liver or kidney cancer. In nucleotides, the CDR3 is TGCAGCGTTGTAATGGGAACTGCTAACTATGGCTACACCTTC. Amino acid sequence: CSVVMGTANYGYTF.